One and the same sample provided the 30 T cell receptor beta chains below, sequenced in a study of blood T cell repertoires in COVID-19. Clones were sequenced by immunoSEQ multiplex PCR, and TCRdb holds only the in-frame ones, with some missing. The table has some 190,000 clones, roughly four fifths seen once. Input material: peripheral blood. Receptors were obtained from a woman aged 35 to 49 with COVID-19, enrolled during active disease.

This clone was detected a few times. CDR3 amino acids: CASSLARGVGTEAFF. CDR3 sequence (DNA): TGTGCCAGCAGCTTAGCCCGGGGGGTTGGCACTGAAGCTTTCTTT. This chain uses TRBV7-6 with TRBJ1-1, with a possible D match to TRBD1 (5 bases). In germline, CDR1 is SGHVS, CDR2 FNYEAQ. The CDR3 has 15 residues. V lost 0 bases and J lost 4, with 12 bases in between.

The V gene is TRBV9, the J gene TRBJ1-1; the D gene is possibly TRBD1 (6 bases). Trimming pared 0 bases from V and 3 bases from J, leaving 15 bases between. The CDR3 contains 16 residues. CDR1 and CDR2 from the germline V gene are SGDLS and YYNGEE. CDR3 sequence reads: CASSVAPQGPYTEAFF. CDR3 nucleotide sequence: TGTGCCAGCAGCGTAGCCCCCCAGGGGCCGTACACTGAAGCTTTCTTT.

The chain is built from TRBV6-1 and TRBJ1-1; no firm D call. The germline V gene encodes CDR1 MNHNS and CDR2 SASEGT. This CDR3 is built from 12 residues. The V end lost 1 base, the J end lost 4 bases, and 4 bases lay between the germline ends. CDR3 sequence: CASSEVSTEAFF. DNA for the CDR3: TGTGCCAGCAGTGAAGTTAGCACTGAAGCTTTCTTT.

The rearrangement joins TRBV18 to TRBJ2-7; 7 bases fit TRBD1. The germline V gene has CDR1 KGHSH and CDR2 LQKENI. With V trimmed by 6 bases and J by 2 bases, 4 bases remained unmatched. The CDR3 totals 13 residues. The CDR3 sequence is CASSFQGAYEQYV. CDR3 nucleotide sequence: TGTGCCAGCTCTTTTCAGGGGGCCTACGAGCAGTACGTC.

This rearrangement joins TRBV27 to TRBJ2-7; D possibly corresponds to TRBD1 (6 bases). CDR1 MNHEY and CDR2 SMNVEV come from the germline V gene (reference sequence). Trimming shortened V by 8 bases and J by 6 bases, and 20 bases separated the two germline ends. The CDR3 length is 14 residues. DNA of the CDR3: TGTGCCAGCGGCAAGAACAGGGTGAGTGGCGAGCAGTACTTC. It encodes CASGKNRVSGEQYF.

This sequence joins TRBV28 and TRBJ2-5; D is uncertain. CDR3 length: 11 amino acids. CDR1 is MDHEN and CDR2 is SYDVKM in the germline V gene. Trimming removed 5 bases at V and 3 bases at J, with 4 bases between. In DNA, the CDR3 is TGTGCCAGCAGTAGCGAAGAGACCCAGTACTTC. As protein: CASSSEETQYF.

This chain connects TRBV6-2 or TRBV6-3 to TRBJ2-5, with D perhaps TRBD2 (6 bases). The CDR3 totals 15 residues. V gave up 3 bases and J gave up 2 bases, with 13 bases separating them. CDR1 is MNHEY and CDR2 is SVGEGT in the germline V gene. CDR3 coding DNA: TGTGCCAGCAGTTATTTCGGACTAAAGCAAGAGACCCAGTACTTC. Translating gives CASSYFGLKQETQYF.

The V gene is TRBV6-5, the J gene TRBJ2-7; 7 bases align to TRBD2. CDR1 is MNHEY and CDR2 is SVGAGI in the germline V gene. V was clipped by 5 bases and J by 7 bases; unmatched bases: 14. The CDR3 is made up of 15 amino acids. CDR3 protein: CASSNLGGPWGEQYF. CDR3 DNA: TGTGCCAGCAGTAATCTGGGAGGGCCATGGGGGGAGCAGTACTTC.

This clone was seen only a few times. This chain links TRBV7-2 with TRBJ2-6; 7 nucleotides agree with TRBD1. There are 16 residues in the CDR3. The V segment lost 4 bases and the J segment 0 bases; nucleotides outside the gene matches: 3. Germline V gene lookup returns CDR1 SGHTA and CDR2 FQGNSA. The CDR3 is CASSSRTGSGANVLTF. The CDR3 nucleotides are TGTGCCAGCAGCTCCCGGACAGGCTCTGGGGCCAACGTCCTGACTTTC.

The chain employs TRBV4-1 and TRBJ1-2; no clear D. The CDR3 is made up of 16 amino acids. From germline, CDR1 is MGHRA and CDR2 YSYEKL. Trimming left V 2 bases short and J 0 bases short, with 13 bases between. This chain's CDR3 is CASSQTQLEANYGYTF. The DNA of the CDR3 is TGCGCCAGCAGCCAAACACAGCTCGAAGCTAACTATGGCTACACCTTC.

The rearrangement uses TRBV15 and TRBJ2-6; 9 nucleotides match TRBD1. CDR1 is LNHNV and CDR2 is YYDKDF in the germline V gene (reference sequence). The CDR3 has 19 residues. J lost 0 bases, V lost 0 bases, and 6 bases had no gene match. CDR3 residues: CATSRDLQGQGSGANVLTF. The CDR3 bases are TGTGCCACCAGCAGAGATCTACAGGGACAGGGCTCTGGGGCCAACGTCCTGACTTTC.

The chain combines TRBV5-6 with TRBJ2-5, with TRBD2 matching over 8 bases. The CDR3 spans 17 residues. J was trimmed by 5 bases and V by 4 bases; bases with no gene match: 16. Germline values: CDR1 SGHDT, CDR2 YYEEEE. As DNA, the CDR3 is TGTGCCAGCAGCCGGTGGGAGGGGCTAGCGGGTCAGGAGACCCAGTACTTC. Encoded protein: CASSRWEGLAGQETQYF.

The chain links TRBV18 to TRBJ1-1, with D possibly TRBD1 on 6 matching bases. Between the trimmed V and J ends, which lost 5 bases and 5 bases, there was a span of 9 bases. The germline V gene encodes CDR1 KGHSH and CDR2 LQKENI. The CDR3 loop spans 12 amino acids. The CDR3: CASSTQGTEAFF. In DNA form, the CDR3 reads TGTGCCAGCTCAACCCAGGGGACTGAAGCTTTCTTT.

This chain connects TRBV4-2 to TRBJ2-5; TRBD1 matches at 9 bases. After removal of 2 bases from V and 5 bases from J, the junction contained 6 bases not matched to a gene. The CDR3 sequence is 15 residues long. Per the germline V gene, CDR1 is LGHNA and CDR2 is YNFKEQ. CDR3: CASSQPGQGRETQYF. In DNA form, the CDR3 reads TGTGCCAGCAGCCAACCCGGACAGGGGAGGGAGACCCAGTACTTC.

This rearrangement joins TRBV2 to TRBJ2-1; a weak D match, TRBD2 (6 bases). Trimming removed 7 bases from V and 3 bases from J, with 13 bases in between. CDR1 is SNHLY, CDR2 FYNNEI, per germline. The CDR3 extends over 14 amino acids. CDR3 region: CASKPGADYNEQFF. CDR3 in DNA: TGTGCCAGCAAACCGGGAGCGGACTACAATGAGCAGTTCTTC.

This chain uses TRBV4-2 with TRBJ2-3; unclear D gene. The CDR3 consists of 12 residues. Germline V lookup: CDR1 LGHNA, CDR2 YNFKEQ. Trimming stripped 4 bases from V and 4 bases from J, with 6 bases between. CDR3 region: CASSPRPDTQYF. CDR3 nucleotide sequence: TGTGCCAGCAGCCCCCGTCCAGATACGCAGTATTTT.

The chain couples TRBV6-2 or TRBV6-3 to TRBJ1-2, with 8 bases identical to TRBD1. The V gene's germline CDR1 is MNHEY and CDR2 SVGEGT. CDR3 length equals 15 residues. V gave up 5 bases and J gave up 4 bases; unmatched junction bases: 9. The CDR3 region has the DNA TGTGCCAGCAGTGCCAGCAGGGGGCCGGTCTATGGCTACACCTTC. The encoded protein is CASSASRGPVYGYTF.

This clone was detected only a few times. V gene TRBV15 combines with J gene TRBJ1-1; the match to TRBD1 covers 9 bases. The J segment lost 1 base and the V segment lost 3 bases, leaving 3 bases of the junction unmatched. Germline values: CDR1 LNHNV, CDR2 YYDKDF (reference sequence). The CDR3 has 15 amino acids. The CDR3 DNA is TGTGCCACCAGCAGTAAGACAGGGGGGAACACTGAAGCTTTCTTT. It encodes CATSSKTGGNTEAFF.

The genes are TRBV29-1 and TRBJ1-4; the D gene is possibly TRBD1 (5 bases). Germline loops: CDR1 SQVTM, CDR2 ANQGSEA. The CDR3 runs to 18 residues. V lost 8 bases and J lost 4, with 29 bases in between. The CDR3 protein is CSPSYGGGVEGYNEKLFF. DNA for the CDR3: TGCAGCCCCAGCTATGGGGGTGGGGTGGAGGGGTATAATGAAAAACTGTTTTTT. Looking up the rest from reference TRBV29-1 and TRBJ1-4 gives the full variable domain: SAVISQKPSRDICQRGTSLTIQCQVDSQVTMMFWYRQQPGQSLTLIATANQGSEATYESGFVIDKFPISRPNLTFSTLTVSNMSPEDSSIYLCSPSYGGGVEGYNEKLFFGSGTQLSVL.

V and J are TRBV19 and TRBJ1-2; 10 nucleotides match TRBD1. J gave up 8 bases and V 3 bases, and 15 bases lay outside the gene matches. The CDR3 length is 17 residues. CDR1 is LNHDA, CDR2 SQIVND, per germline (reference sequence). CDR3 coding DNA: TGTGCCAGTAGTATCGCCGGTCGGGGACAGGGGCCGGGGGGCTACACCTTC. As protein: CASSIAGRGQGPGGYTF.

This clone was detected many times. The chain combines TRBV14 with TRBJ2-1; possible D gene TRBD2, 6 bases. The CDR3 totals 13 residues. Trimming took 3 bases from V and 6 from J, leaving 9 bases between them. Germline V gives CDR1 SGHDN, CDR2 FVKESK. CDR3 DNA sequence: TGTGCCAGCAGCCAGACTAGTCGCAATGAGCAGTTCTTC. It encodes CASSQTSRNEQFF.

The V gene is TRBV9, the J gene TRBJ1-4, with TRBD1 matching over 9 bases. With V trimmed by 2 bases and J by 7 bases, 6 bases remained unmatched. The CDR3 is made up of 15 amino acids. CDR1 is SGDLS and CDR2 is YYNGEE in the germline V gene. The CDR3 loop is CASSVVGQGSEKLFF. In DNA, the CDR3 is TGTGCCAGCAGCGTCGTGGGACAGGGAAGTGAAAAACTGTTTTTT.

This sequence joins TRBV7-8 and TRBJ2-7; D is unclear. V lost 1 base to trimming and J lost 3 bases, with 7 bases between them. The CDR3 sequence is 13 residues long. Germline-derived CDR1 and CDR2 are SGHVS and FQNEAQ. In DNA, the CDR3 is TGTGCCAGCAGCTTAGACCACTTCTACGAGCAGTACGTC. It translates to CASSLDHFYEQYV.

In this sample, this clone turned up once. The chain uses TRBV7-9 and TRBJ2-1; D remains unclear. Germline lookup yields CDR1 SEHNR and CDR2 FQNEAQ (reference sequence). The CDR3 is made up of 14 amino acids. V shed 7 bases and J shed 1 base, with 11 bases lying between them. The CDR3 protein is CASTGRQSYNEQFF. In DNA, the CDR3 is TGTGCCAGCACGGGCCGCCAATCCTACAATGAGCAGTTCTTC.

This clone was found many times. J is TRBJ1-1 and V is TRBV3-1 (or the pseudogene TRBV3-2); D is possibly TRBD1 (6 bases). CDR1 is LGHDT, CDR2 YNNKEL, per germline (reference sequence). Trimming removed 4 bases from V and 4 bases from J, with 13 bases in between. The CDR3 length is 14 residues. CDR3 residues: CASSRGGAGTEAFF. The CDR3 DNA follows: TGTGCCAGCAGCCGGGGGGGCGCGGGCACTGAAGCTTTCTTT.

This clone was counted between two and nine times. V is TRBV18 and J is TRBJ1-2; D is ambiguous. V was shortened by 8 bases and J by 3 bases, with 10 bases between the two germline ends. This CDR3 region has 12 residues. CDR1 and CDR2 from the germline V gene are KGHSH and LQKENI. The CDR3 DNA is TGTGCCAGCACAACGGGTTACTATGGCTACACCTTC. Translated: CASTTGYYGYTF.

This chain joins TRBV4-1 and TRBJ2-7, with D maybe TRBD2 (5 bases). The CDR3 length is 16 residues. V was pared by 2 bases and J by 3 bases, with 17 bases between. Germline lookup yields CDR1 MGHRA and CDR2 YSYEKL. The CDR3 sequence: CASSQPIGEGGYEQYF. In nucleotides, the CDR3 is TGCGCCAGCAGCCAACCCATTGGAGAGGGCGGCTACGAGCAGTACTTC.

As DNA, the CDR3 is TGTGCCAGCAGCGTAGGTGCTAGCGGAGGGTACGAGCAGTACTTC. This translates into CASSVGASGGYEQYF. The chain joins TRBV9 to TRBJ2-7, with 7 bases identical to TRBD2. The V gene end was trimmed by 0 bases and the J gene end by 4 bases; junction bases not matched to a gene: 7. Germline values: CDR1 SGDLS, CDR2 YYNGEE. This CDR3 has 15 residues.

This chain connects TRBV9 to TRBJ1-1, with unresolved D. Germline V gene data show CDR1 as SGDLS and CDR2 as YYNGEE. The CDR3 loop spans 12 amino acids. V was shortened by 3 bases and J by 7 bases, with 10 bases between the two germline ends. The CDR3 sequence is CASSGIYGEAFF. In DNA, the CDR3 is TGTGCCAGCAGCGGAATCTACGGTGAAGCTTTCTTT.

The V call is TRBV27, the J call TRBJ2-1, with 7 bases aligning to TRBD2. The CDR3 consists of 16 residues. The J segment lost 6 bases and the V segment lost 4 bases, leaving 12 bases of the junction unmatched. Germline assignment: CDR1 MNHEY and CDR2 SMNVEV (reference sequence). This CDR3 reads CASSSSRAGALNEQFF. The CDR3, as DNA: TGTGCCAGCAGTTCATCCCGGGCGGGAGCTCTCAATGAGCAGTTCTTC.